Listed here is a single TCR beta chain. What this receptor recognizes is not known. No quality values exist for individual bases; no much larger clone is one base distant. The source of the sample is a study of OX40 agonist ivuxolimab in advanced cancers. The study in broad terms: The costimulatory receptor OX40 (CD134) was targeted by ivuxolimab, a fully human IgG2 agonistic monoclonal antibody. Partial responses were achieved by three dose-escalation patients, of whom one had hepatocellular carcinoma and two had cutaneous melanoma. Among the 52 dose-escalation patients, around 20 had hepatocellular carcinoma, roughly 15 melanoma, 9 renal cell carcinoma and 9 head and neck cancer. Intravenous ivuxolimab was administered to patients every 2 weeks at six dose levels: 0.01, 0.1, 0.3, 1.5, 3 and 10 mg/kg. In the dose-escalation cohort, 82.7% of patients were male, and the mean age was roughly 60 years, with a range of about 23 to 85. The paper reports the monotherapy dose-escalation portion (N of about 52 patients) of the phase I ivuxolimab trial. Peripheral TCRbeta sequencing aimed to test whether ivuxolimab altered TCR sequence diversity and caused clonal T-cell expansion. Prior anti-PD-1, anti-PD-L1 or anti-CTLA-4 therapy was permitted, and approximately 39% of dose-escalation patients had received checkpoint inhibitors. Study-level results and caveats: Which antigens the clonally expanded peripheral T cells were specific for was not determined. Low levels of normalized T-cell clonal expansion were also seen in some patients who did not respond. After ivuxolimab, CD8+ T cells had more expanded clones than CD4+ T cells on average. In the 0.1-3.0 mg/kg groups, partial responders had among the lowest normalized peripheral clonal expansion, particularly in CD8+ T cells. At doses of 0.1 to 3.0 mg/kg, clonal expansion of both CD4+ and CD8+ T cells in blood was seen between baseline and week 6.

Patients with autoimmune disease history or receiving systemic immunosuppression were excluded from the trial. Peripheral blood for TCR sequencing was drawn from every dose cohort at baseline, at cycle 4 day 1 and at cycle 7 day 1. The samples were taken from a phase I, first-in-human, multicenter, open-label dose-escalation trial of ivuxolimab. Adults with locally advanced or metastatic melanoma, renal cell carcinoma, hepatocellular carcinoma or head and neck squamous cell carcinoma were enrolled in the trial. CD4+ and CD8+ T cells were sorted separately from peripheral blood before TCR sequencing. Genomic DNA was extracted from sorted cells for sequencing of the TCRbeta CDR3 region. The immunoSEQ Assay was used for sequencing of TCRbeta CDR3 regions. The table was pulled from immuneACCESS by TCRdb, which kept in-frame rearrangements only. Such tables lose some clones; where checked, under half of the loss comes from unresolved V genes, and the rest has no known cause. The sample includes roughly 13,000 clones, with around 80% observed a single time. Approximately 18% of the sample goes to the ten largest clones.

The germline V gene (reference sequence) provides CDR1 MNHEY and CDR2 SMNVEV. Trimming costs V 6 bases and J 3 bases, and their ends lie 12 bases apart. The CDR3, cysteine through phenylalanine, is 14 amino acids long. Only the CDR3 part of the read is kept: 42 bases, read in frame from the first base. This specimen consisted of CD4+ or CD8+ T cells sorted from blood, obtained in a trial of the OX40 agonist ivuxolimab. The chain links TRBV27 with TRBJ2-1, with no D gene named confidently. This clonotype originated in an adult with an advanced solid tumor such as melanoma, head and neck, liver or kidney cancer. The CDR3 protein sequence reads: CASSSASLYNEQFF. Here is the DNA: TGTGCCAGCAGCTCAGCCTCACTCTACAATGAGCAGTTCTTC.